This TCR beta chain was observed in a study of blood T cell repertoires in COVID-19. CDR1 is SGDLS, CDR2 YYNGEE, per germline. The CDR3 totals 17 residues. With regard to this clone: An end of the junction does not agree with germline; a read error may underlie this.

Measured with immunoSEQ multiplex PCR; TCRdb has only the in-frame clones, and not every one. The sample carries 200,000 to 300,000 clones, around 82% recorded once. This chain uses TRBV9 with TRBJ2-7; tentatively, D is TRBD2 (6 bases). The receptor was isolated from a human donor in a cohort sampled during active COVID-19. Source material: peripheral blood. CDR3 DNA sequence: TGTACCAGCAGCGTAGACCCGATGGAGGGAATCGCCTACGAGCAGTACTTC. Translated: CTSSVDPMEGIAYEQYF.